These 14 T cell receptor beta chains came from one sample sequenced in a study of cytomegalovirus exposure and HLA in healthy donors. A multiplex PCR was run with 60 Vbeta primers and 13 Jbeta primers. Repertoires were generated with immunoSEQ multiplex PCR, while TCRdb's copy carries only in-frame clones and drops some. The sample includes about 120,000 clones, 77% of them seen just once. The sequenced sample was PBMCs. Every receptor here comes from a human donor in good health.

This chain links TRBV6-1 with TRBJ1-3, with 10 bases lining up with TRBD1. The CDR3 contains 16 residues. J gave up 1 base and V 4 bases, and 4 bases lay outside the gene matches. The germline CDR1 and CDR2 sequences are MNHNS and SASEGT. CDR3: CASSVRTGGSGNTIYF. Written as DNA, the CDR3 is TGTGCCAGCAGTGTTCGGACAGGGGGATCTGGAAACACCATATATTTT.

The sample holds one count of this clone. The V and J genes are TRBV6-5 and TRBJ2-3; 11 bases map to TRBD2. The germline V gene encodes CDR1 MNHEY and CDR2 SVGAGI. This CDR3 has 16 amino acids. V lost 2 bases and J lost 6; bases outside the gene matches: 7. The CDR3 bases are TGTGCCAGCAGTTACCACGGGACTAGCGGACGGGATACGCAGTATTTT. Residues: CASSYHGTSGRDTQYF.

This chain links TRBV5-6 with TRBJ2-7; 14 bases fit TRBD2. This CDR3 is 16 amino acids long. With 4 bases clipped from V and 2 bases from J, the junction kept 5 bases outside the gene matches. CDR1 and CDR2 (germline): SGHDT, YYEEEE. The CDR3 DNA sequence: TGTGCCAGCAGCATAGGACTAGCGGGAGGTCCCTACGAGCAGTACTTC. This encodes CASSIGLAGGPYEQYF.

J is TRBJ2-1 and V is TRBV20-1, with D perhaps matching TRBD2 (5 bases). In germline, CDR1 is DFQATT, CDR2 SNEGSKA (reference sequence). The V and J ends lost 3 bases and 8 bases respectively, with 8 bases between them. The CDR3 has 11 amino acids. The CDR3 DNA reads as TGCAGTGCTAGGAGGGATTATGAGCAGTTCTTC. This codes for CSARRDYEQFF.

The chain carries TRBV6-1 and TRBJ2-7; D is uncertain. CDR1 is MNHNS, CDR2 SASEGT, per germline. Trimming removed 4 bases at V and 4 bases at J, with 11 bases between. The CDR3 extends over 13 amino acids. The CDR3 DNA follows: TGTGCCAGCAGTGTACAGCAAGAATACGAGCAGTACTTC. Translated: CASSVQQEYEQYF.

V and J are TRBV6-5 and TRBJ1-1; D gene unclear. Trimming cost V 2 bases and J 3 bases, with 7 bases left between them. The CDR3 has 13 residues. Germline CDR1 MNHEY, CDR2 SVGAGI. CDR3 DNA sequence: TGTGCCAGCAGTTACGAACAGTACACTGAAGCTTTCTTT. It is translated as CASSYEQYTEAFF.

This clone was counted between two and nine times. V and J are TRBV21-1 and TRBJ1-3. TRBV21-1 is tagged as a pseudogene. The CDR3 consists of 18 residues. CDR3 sequence reads: CASSKGGGARFIGNTIYF. The CDR3 nucleotides are TGTGCCAGCAGCAAGGGAGGAGGGGCCAGGTTTATTGGAAACACCATATATTTT.

V usage is TRBV2 and J usage is TRBJ2-7; 8 bases are a match to TRBD1. CDR1 and CDR2 (germline): SNHLY, FYNNEI. The trim removed 7 bases at V and 5 bases at J, leaving 10 bases unmatched. This CDR3 has 14 amino acids. CDR3 residues: CASNGRGRFDEQYF. The CDR3 coding sequence is TGTGCCAGCAACGGCAGGGGGCGATTTGACGAGCAGTACTTC.

This chain connects TRBV5-6 to TRBJ2-7; D possibly corresponds to TRBD1 (5 bases). The CDR3 length is 13 residues. The V and J ends lost 0 bases and 5 bases respectively, with 9 bases between them. CDR1 SGHDT and CDR2 YYEEEE come from the germline V gene. CDR3 residues: CASSLGQGHEQYF. CDR3 in DNA: TGTGCCAGCAGCTTGGGGCAGGGCCACGAGCAGTACTTC.

Regarding this clone: The sample has other DNA sequences that encode this CDR3 too. V usage is TRBV14 and J usage is TRBJ2-7, with D possibly being TRBD2 (5 bases). Germline CDR1 reads SGHDN; CDR2 reads FVKESK. The CDR3 spans 12 residues. The ends were cut back, 1 base at V and 4 bases at J, with 5 bases in the middle. CDR3 coding DNA: TGTGCCAGCAGCCAAGCGGGGTACGAGCAGTACTTC. Translated, it gives CASSQAGYEQYF.

This chain links TRBV9 with TRBJ1-1; D gene uncertain. Per germline, CDR1 SGDLS and CDR2 YYNGEE. The V and J ends lost 5 bases and 8 bases respectively, with 7 bases between them. The CDR3 loop spans 10 amino acids. The CDR3 DNA is TGTGCCAGCAGTGAGGGAGAAGCTTTCTTT. It translates to CASSEGEAFF.

This rearrangement joins TRBV7-2 to TRBJ2-3; 8 bases are shared with TRBD2. The CDR3 extends over 15 amino acids. Germline-derived CDR1 and CDR2 are SGHTA and FQGNSA. The V segment lost 2 bases and the J segment 6 bases; nucleotides outside the gene matches: 7. The CDR3 reads CASSLFREGLDTQYF. CDR3 DNA: TGTGCCAGCAGCTTATTTCGGGAGGGCCTGGATACGCAGTATTTT.

This clone has only one observation. The V and J genes are TRBV5-1 and TRBJ2-7; TRBD2 aligns across 8 bases. The CDR3 extends over 14 amino acids. Germline V gene data show CDR1 as SGHRS and CDR2 as YFSETQ. With 2 bases clipped from V and 2 bases from J, the junction kept 3 bases outside the gene matches. This chain's CDR3 is CASSFLAGPYEQYF. CDR3 coding DNA: TGCGCCAGCAGCTTCCTAGCGGGCCCCTACGAGCAGTACTTC.

The J gene is TRBJ1-1, the V gene TRBV10-2, with 12 bases lining up with TRBD1. After removal of 3 bases from V and 11 bases from J, the junction contained 7 bases not matched to a gene. The CDR3 is made up of 14 amino acids. Germline V gives CDR1 WSHSY, CDR2 SAAADI. CDR3: CASSESGQGANAFF. The CDR3 DNA is TGCGCCAGCAGTGAATCGGGACAGGGGGCAAATGCTTTCTTT.